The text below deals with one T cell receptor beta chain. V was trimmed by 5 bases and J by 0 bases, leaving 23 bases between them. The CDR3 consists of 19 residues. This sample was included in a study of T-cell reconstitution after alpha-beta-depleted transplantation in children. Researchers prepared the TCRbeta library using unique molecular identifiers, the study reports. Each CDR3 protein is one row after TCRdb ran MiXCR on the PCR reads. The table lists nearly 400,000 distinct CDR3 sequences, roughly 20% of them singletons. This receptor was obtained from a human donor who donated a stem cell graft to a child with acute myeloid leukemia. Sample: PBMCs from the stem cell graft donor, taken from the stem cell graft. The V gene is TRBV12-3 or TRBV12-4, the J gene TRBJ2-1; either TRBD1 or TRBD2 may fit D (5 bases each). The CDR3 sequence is CASSHRTGTTLFSYNEQFF. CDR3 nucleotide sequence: TGTGCCAGCAGTCATAGAACCGGGACCACCCTTTTCTCCTACAATGAGCAGTTCTTC.